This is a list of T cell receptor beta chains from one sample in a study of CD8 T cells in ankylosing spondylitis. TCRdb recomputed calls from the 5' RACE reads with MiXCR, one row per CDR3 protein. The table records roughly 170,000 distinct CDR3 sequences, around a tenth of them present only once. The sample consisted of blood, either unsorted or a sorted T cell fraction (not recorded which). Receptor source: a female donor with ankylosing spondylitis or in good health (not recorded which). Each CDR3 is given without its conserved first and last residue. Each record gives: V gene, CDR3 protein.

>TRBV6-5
ASSYLGPNTGELF
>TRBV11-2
ASSKYEETQY
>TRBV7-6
ANSSTRQGSNEQY
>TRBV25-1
ASSNRDRTYEQY
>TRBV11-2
ASSSLERGRFEKLF
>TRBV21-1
ASTKSRDRGQEETQY
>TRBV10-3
AISARGSLDEQF
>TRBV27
ASRPVWGGSQPQH
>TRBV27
ASSLSIGVANTGELF
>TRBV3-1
ASSQVRPDTQY
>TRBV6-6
ASSLASGGNNEQF
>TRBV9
ASSVGARQGNEQY
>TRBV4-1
ASSPQWRSTDTQY
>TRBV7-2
ASSSRGAREQY
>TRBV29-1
SVSGNNTGELF
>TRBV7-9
ASSPTAGGPYEQF
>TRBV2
ASSDGEVTDTQY
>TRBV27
ASSLRDTYEQY
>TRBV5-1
ASSLVAGSDEQY
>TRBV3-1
ASSPGLAGLSRQF
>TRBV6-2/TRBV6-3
ASEQADGRYEQY
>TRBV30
AWSGDTSTDTQY
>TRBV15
ATSVGLANPRWTGELF
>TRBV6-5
ASSYVAGGRSYNEQF
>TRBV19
ASSIRDTQDQPQH
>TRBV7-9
ASSPVGSYNEQF
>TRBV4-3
ASSPMTGGSYNEQF
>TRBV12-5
ASGFPTSAQETQY
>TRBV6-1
ASRGTGTANTEAF
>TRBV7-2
ASSFLAGLTDTQY
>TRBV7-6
ASTGLAVPGNEQF
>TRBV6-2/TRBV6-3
ASSYSGLINEQF
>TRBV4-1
ASSHRQGSNSYEQY
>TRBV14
ASSQDLGVSLYEQY
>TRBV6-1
ASSHISVGALNEQF
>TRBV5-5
ASSVRDRGVETQY
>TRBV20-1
SARVSGGRLNEQF
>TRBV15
ATSRPPRGGYVQTYEQY
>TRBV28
ASSLAVIYGYT
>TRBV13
ASSSLAGDSHYNEQF
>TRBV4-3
ASSQDRQETQY
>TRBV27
ASSPRGGQGQY
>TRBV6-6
ASSRWPAREQY
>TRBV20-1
SAKSTDTQY
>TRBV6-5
ASSYMAGGETQY
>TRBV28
ASSAEQPNPSTDTQY